The 16 T cell receptor beta chains below all came from one sample that was sequenced in a study of beta chain features in type 1 diabetes. Study-wide points: When Type 1 diabetes patients were examined, their TCRB CDR3s proved moderately but significantly shorter in all four CD4+ subsets.

Their specific antigens are unknown. Expressed TCRB transcripts were sequenced because the entire RNA isolate underwent reverse transcription. The protocol was immunoSEQ multiplex PCR, while the TCRdb copy is restricted to in-frame clones and leaves out a portion. The table records fewer than 350,000 clones, about 15% of them present only once. The sequencing input was naive CD4+ T cells from blood. Every receptor here comes from a man aged 18 to 30 with type 1 diabetes.

The chain links TRBV30 to TRBJ2-6; D is unclear. Germline values: CDR1 GTSNPN, CDR2 SVGIG (reference sequence). The V end was cut by 4 bases, the J end by 0 bases, with 10 bases between. This CDR3 contains 15 residues. The CDR3 here is CAWTRLTSGANVLTF. The CDR3 coding sequence is TGTGCCTGGACCAGACTCACCTCTGGGGCCAACGTCCTGACTTTC.

This clone was counted between two and nine times. The chain joins TRBV28 to TRBJ2-5; a possible D gene is TRBD2 (6 bases). CDR1 and CDR2 (germline): MDHEN, SYDVKM. The CDR3 is 18 amino acids. Trimming left V 3 bases short and J 2 bases short, with 22 bases between. The CDR3 region has the DNA TGTGCCAGCAGTTTCGTTTCTCCGGGGGTCCAGGGACAAGAGACCCAGTACTTC. Translation: CASSFVSPGVQGQETQYF.

As to this clone: This CDR3 is also generated by other DNA sequences in the sample. This chain uses TRBV19 with TRBJ2-3; tentative D call: TRBD2 (5 bases). The CDR3 extends over 11 amino acids. Germline CDR1 LNHDA, CDR2 SQIVND (reference sequence). Trimming pared 4 bases from V and 6 bases from J, leaving 5 bases between. CDR3 loop: CASSSGDTQYF. The CDR3 region has the DNA TGTGCCAGTAGTAGCGGGGATACGCAGTATTTT.

This rearrangement joins TRBV9 to TRBJ2-6; D is perhaps TRBD1 (6 bases). Trimming took 0 bases from V and 2 from J, leaving 15 bases between them. There are 18 residues in the CDR3. Germline V lookup: CDR1 SGDLS, CDR2 YYNGEE. This chain's CDR3 is CASSVGNRVGAGANVLTF. CDR3 nucleotide sequence: TGTGCCAGCAGCGTAGGAAACAGGGTGGGCGCTGGGGCCAACGTCCTGACTTTC.

This clone has only a few counts. The chain links TRBV10-3 to TRBJ2-1; TRBD2 is a possible D gene (5 bases). V lost 1 base, J lost 2 bases, and 9 bases lay in between. The CDR3 is 15 amino acids. Germline V gene data show CDR1 as ENHRY and CDR2 as SYGVKD. The chain's CDR3 is CAISEWSGPYNEQFF. CDR3 in DNA: TGTGCCATCAGTGAGTGGAGCGGTCCCTACAATGAGCAGTTCTTC.

In its sample, this clone was seen a few times. The rearrangement joins TRBV29-1 to TRBJ1-1; D not resolved. V gave up 5 bases and J gave up 3 bases, with 16 bases separating them. The CDR3 covers 14 residues. CDR1 is SQVTM, CDR2 ANQGSEA, per germline. CDR3 amino acids: CSVSGRLSDTEAFF. The DNA for the CDR3 is TGCAGCGTTTCAGGTAGGCTATCGGACACTGAAGCTTTCTTT.

The CDR3 is CASSSPLVVQFF. CDR3 in DNA: TGTGCCAGCAGCTCACCACTCGTCGTGCAGTTCTTC. The chain couples TRBV7-8 to TRBJ2-1; unclear D gene. CDR1 is SGHVS and CDR2 is FQNEAQ in the germline V gene. The CDR3 loop spans 12 amino acids. Trimming removed 4 bases at V and 12 bases at J, with 13 bases between. Drawing the rest from reference TRBV7-8 and TRBJ2-1, the complete variable domain is GAGVSQSPRYKVAKRGQDVALRCDPISGHVSLFWYQQALGQGPEFLTYFQNEAQLDKSGLPSDRFFAERPEGSVSTLKIQRTQQEDSAVYLCASSSPLVVQFFGPGTRLTVL.

The chain recombines TRBV7-9 with TRBJ2-1; a possible D gene is TRBD2 (5 bases). Germline CDR1 SEHNR, CDR2 FQNEAQ (reference sequence). The length of the CDR3 is 16 residues. Trimming left V 4 bases short and J 0 bases short, with 13 bases between. The CDR3 protein is CASSSGGVRSYNEQFF. CDR3 sequence (DNA): TGTGCCAGCAGCTCCGGAGGCGTCCGCTCCTACAATGAGCAGTTCTTC. The full variable domain, completed using reference TRBV7-9 and TRBJ2-1, is DTGVSQNPRHKITKRGQNVTFRCDPISEHNRLYWYRQTLGQGPEFLTYFQNEAQLEKSRLLSDRFSAERPKGSFSTLEIQRTEQGDSAMYLCASSSGGVRSYNEQFFGPGTRLTVL.

This clone has just a few counts. The rearrangement links TRBV7-2 to TRBJ2-2; the D gene is possibly TRBD1 (5 bases). This CDR3 spans 17 amino acids. Germline V lookup: CDR1 SGHTA, CDR2 FQGNSA. V was shortened by 5 bases and J by 1 base, with 17 bases between the two germline ends. This chain's CDR3 is CASSITQGFLNTGELFF. The CDR3 DNA reads as TGTGCCAGCAGCATTACGCAGGGCTTTCTGAACACCGGGGAGCTGTTTTTT.

The sample holds one count of this clone. V is TRBV7-2 and J is TRBJ2-3, with TRBD1 identical over 9 bases. CDR1 SGHTA and CDR2 FQGNSA come from the germline V gene. The CDR3 consists of 16 residues. V shed 5 bases, J shed 3 bases, and the junction held 9 bases outside the gene matches. The DNA for the CDR3 is TGTGCCAGCAGCCCGCACAGGGGGCAAACAACAGATACGCAGTATTTT. Protein product: CASSPHRGQTTDTQYF.

This clone has only a few counts. The rearrangement joins TRBV4-2 to TRBJ2-3; 11 nucleotides match TRBD2. CDR1 LGHNA and CDR2 YNFKEQ come from the germline V gene. The junction had 6 bases not matched to a gene; V was cut back by 4 bases and J by 6 bases. This CDR3 comprises 15 residues. CDR3: CASSPRASGRDTQYF. In DNA form, the CDR3 reads TGTGCCAGCAGCCCCCGGGCTAGCGGGAGGGATACGCAGTATTTT.

The chain is built from TRBV29-1 and TRBJ1-5; 7 nucleotides line up with TRBD1. The germline CDR1 and CDR2 sequences are SQVTM and ANQGSEA. The CDR3 is made up of 21 amino acids. The junction had 25 bases not matched to a gene; V was cut back by 3 bases and J by 2 bases. The CDR3 sequence: CSVDVPPLTGHPPRGNQPQHF. CDR3 coding DNA: TGCAGCGTTGATGTCCCCCCCTTGACAGGGCATCCCCCGAGGGGCAATCAGCCCCAGCATTTT.

This clone appeared a few times. The V and J genes are TRBV5-1 and TRBJ2-3; the match to TRBD1 covers 7 bases. The CDR3 length is 15 residues. Germline-derived CDR1 and CDR2 are SGHRS and YFSETQ. The ends lost 0 bases at V and 4 bases at J; junction bases unmatched: 5. In DNA form, the CDR3 reads TGCGCCAGCAGCTTGGAGGGGGCCGTCGCAGATACGCAGTATTTT. Amino acid sequence: CASSLEGAVADTQYF.

This rearrangement joins TRBV9 to TRBJ2-1; TRBD2 matches at 10 bases. The germline gives CDR1 SGDLS, CDR2 YYNGEE. J lost 7 bases, V lost 2 bases, and 9 bases had no gene match. The CDR3 spans 16 residues. CDR3 sequence reads: CASSVPGLAGVNEQFF. The CDR3 nucleotides read TGTGCCAGCAGCGTGCCAGGGCTAGCGGGAGTAAATGAGCAGTTCTTC.

This chain connects TRBV18 to TRBJ1-1; 7 bases fit TRBD1. After removal of 3 bases from V and 2 bases from J, the junction contained 9 bases not matched to a gene. The CDR3 is 16 amino acids. Germline CDR1 reads KGHSH; CDR2 reads LQKENI. CDR3 protein: CASSPMEQGGNTEAFF. CDR3 nucleotides: TGTGCCAGCTCACCGATGGAGCAGGGGGGAAACACTGAAGCTTTCTTT.

The J gene is TRBJ2-1, the V gene TRBV15; no definite D call. Germline V gene sequence: CDR1 LNHNV, CDR2 YYDKDF (reference sequence). V was pared by 1 base and J by 7 bases, with 20 bases between. The length of the CDR3 is 17 residues. The CDR3 sequence is CATSRVPPRGSANEQFF. CDR3 DNA: TGTGCCACCAGCAGAGTCCCACCTCGAGGAAGCGCAAATGAGCAGTTCTTC.